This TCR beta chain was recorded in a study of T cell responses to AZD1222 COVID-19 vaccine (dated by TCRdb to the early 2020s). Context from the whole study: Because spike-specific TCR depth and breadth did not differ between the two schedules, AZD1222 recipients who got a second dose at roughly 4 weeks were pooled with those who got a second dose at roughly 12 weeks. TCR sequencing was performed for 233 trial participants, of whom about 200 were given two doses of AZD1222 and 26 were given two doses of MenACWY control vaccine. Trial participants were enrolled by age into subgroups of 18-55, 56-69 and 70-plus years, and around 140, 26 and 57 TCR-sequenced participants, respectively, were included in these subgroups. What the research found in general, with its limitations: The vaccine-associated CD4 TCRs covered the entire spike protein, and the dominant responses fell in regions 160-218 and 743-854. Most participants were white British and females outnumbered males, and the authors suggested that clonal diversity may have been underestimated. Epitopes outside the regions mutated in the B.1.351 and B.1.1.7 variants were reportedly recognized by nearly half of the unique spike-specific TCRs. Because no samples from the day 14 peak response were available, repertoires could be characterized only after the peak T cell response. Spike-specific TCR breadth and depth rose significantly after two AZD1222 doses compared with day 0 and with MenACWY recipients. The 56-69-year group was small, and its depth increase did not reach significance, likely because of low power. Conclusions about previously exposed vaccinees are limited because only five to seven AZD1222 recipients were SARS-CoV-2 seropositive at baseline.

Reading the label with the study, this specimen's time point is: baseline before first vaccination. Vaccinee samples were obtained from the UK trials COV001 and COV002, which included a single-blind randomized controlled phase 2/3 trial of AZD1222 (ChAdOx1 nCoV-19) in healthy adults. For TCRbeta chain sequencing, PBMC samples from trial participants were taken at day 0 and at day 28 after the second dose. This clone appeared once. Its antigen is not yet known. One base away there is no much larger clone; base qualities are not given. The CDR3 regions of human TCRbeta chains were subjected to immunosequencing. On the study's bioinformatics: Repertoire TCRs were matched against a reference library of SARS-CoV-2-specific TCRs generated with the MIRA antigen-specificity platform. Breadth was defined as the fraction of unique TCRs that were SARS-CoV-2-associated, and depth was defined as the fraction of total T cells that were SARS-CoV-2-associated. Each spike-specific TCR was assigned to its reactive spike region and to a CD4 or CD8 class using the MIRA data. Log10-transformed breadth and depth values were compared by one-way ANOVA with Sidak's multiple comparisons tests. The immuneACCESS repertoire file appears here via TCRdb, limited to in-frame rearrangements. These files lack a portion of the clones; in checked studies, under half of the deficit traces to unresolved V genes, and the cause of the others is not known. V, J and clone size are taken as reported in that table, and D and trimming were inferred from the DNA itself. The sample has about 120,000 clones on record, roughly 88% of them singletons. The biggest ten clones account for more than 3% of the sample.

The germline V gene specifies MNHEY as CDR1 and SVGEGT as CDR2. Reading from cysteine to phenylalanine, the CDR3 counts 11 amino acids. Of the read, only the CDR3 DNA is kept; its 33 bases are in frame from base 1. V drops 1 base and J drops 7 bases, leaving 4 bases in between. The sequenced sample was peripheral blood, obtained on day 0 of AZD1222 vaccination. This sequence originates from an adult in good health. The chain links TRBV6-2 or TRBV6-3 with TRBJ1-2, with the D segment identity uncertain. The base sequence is TGTGCCAGCAGTTACTTGACTGGCTACACCTTC. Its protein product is CASSYLTGYTF.